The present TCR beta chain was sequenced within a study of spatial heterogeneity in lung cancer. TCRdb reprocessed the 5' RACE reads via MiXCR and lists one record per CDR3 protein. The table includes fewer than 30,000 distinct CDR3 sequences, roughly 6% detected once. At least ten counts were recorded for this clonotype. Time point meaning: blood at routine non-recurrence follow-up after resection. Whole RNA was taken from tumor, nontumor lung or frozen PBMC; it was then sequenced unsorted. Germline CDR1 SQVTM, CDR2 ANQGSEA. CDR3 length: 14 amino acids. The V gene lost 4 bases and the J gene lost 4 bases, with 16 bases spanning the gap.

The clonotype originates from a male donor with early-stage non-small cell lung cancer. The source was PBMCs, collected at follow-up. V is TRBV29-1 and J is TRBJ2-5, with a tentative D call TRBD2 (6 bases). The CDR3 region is CSVAPTSGPETQYF. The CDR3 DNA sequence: TGCAGCGTTGCTCCGACTAGTGGTCCAGAGACCCAGTACTTC.